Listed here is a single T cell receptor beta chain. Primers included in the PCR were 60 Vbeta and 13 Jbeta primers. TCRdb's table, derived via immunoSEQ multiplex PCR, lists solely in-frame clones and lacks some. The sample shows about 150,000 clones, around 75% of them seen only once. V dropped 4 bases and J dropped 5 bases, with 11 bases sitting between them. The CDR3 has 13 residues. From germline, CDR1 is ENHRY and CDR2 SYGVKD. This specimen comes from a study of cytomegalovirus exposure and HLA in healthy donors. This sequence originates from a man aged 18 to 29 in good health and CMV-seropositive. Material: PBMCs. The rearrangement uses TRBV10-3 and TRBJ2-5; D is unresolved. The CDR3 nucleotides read TGTGCCATCAGTGCTGAGAGCTGGGAGACCCAGTACTTC. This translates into CAISAESWETQYF.